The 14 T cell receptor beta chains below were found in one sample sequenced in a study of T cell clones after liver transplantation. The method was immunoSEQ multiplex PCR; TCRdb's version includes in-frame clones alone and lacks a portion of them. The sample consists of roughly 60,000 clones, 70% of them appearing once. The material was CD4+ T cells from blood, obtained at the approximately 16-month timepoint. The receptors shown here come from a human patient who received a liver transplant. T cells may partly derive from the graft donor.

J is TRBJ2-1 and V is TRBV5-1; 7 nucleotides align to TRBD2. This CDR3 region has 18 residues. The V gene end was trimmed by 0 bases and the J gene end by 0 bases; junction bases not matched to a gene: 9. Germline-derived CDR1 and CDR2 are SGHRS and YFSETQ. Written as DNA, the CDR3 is TGCGCCAGCAGCTTGGAGTCTAGCGGCACGAGCTCCTACAATGAGCAGTTCTTC. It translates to CASSLESSGTSSYNEQFF. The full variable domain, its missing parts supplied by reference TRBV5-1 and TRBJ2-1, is KAGVTQTPRYLIKTRGQQVTLSCSPISGHRSVSWYQQTPGQGLQFLFEYFSETQRNKGNFPGRFSGRQFSNSRSEMNVSTLELGDSALYLCASSLESSGTSSYNEQFFGPGTRLTVL.

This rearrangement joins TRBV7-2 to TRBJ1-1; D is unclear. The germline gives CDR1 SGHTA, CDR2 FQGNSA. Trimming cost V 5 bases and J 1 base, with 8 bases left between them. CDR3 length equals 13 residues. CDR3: CASSEGWNTEAFF. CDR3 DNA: TGTGCCAGCAGCGAAGGGTGGAACACTGAAGCTTTCTTT.

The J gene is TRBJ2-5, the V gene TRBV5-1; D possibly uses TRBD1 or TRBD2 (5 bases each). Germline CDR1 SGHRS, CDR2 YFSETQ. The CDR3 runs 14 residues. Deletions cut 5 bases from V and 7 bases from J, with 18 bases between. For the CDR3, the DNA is TGCGCCAGCAGGCGGGCGGTGGGTCAGGGGACCCAGTACTTC. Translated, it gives CASRRAVGQGTQYF.

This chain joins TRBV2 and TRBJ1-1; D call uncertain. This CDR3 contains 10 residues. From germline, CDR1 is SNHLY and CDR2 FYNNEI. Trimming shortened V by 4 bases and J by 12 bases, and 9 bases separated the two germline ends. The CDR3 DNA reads TGTGCCAGCAGTGCCGGGGATACTTTCTTT. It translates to CASSAGDTFF.

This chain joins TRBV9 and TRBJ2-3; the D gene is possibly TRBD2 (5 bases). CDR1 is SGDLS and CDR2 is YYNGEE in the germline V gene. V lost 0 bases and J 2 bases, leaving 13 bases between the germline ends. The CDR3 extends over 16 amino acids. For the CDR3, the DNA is TGTGCCAGCAGCGTAGACCCCGGACTTACCACAGATACGCAGTATTTT. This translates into CASSVDPGLTTDTQYF.

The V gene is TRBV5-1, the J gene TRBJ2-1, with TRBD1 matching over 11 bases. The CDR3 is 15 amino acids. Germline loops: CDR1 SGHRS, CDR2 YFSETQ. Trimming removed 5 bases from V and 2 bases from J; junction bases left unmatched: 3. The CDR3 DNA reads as TGCGCCAGCAGTTCGGGACAGGGGGCCTACAATGAGCAGTTCTTC. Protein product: CASSSGQGAYNEQFF.

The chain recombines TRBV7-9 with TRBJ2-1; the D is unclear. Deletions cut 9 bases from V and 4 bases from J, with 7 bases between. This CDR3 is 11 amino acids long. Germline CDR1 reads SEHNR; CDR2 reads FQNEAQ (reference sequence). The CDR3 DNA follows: TGTGCCAGTGGGCTGTACAATGAGCAGTTCTTC. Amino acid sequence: CASGLYNEQFF. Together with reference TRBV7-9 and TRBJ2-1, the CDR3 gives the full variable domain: DTGVSQNPRHKITKRGQNVTFRCDPISEHNRLYWYRQTLGQGPEFLTYFQNEAQLEKSRLLSDRFSAERPKGSFSTLEIQRTEQGDSAMYLCASGLYNEQFFGPGTRLTVL.

The CDR3 bases are TGTGCCAGCAGTCCAGGGGTCGGGAGCAATCAGCCCCAGCATTTT. Its protein product is CASSPGVGSNQPQHF. The V gene is TRBV27, the J gene TRBJ1-5; TRBD1 might be the D (6 bases). The CDR3 is 15 residues long. Trimming pared 5 bases from V and 1 base from J, leaving 12 bases between. Germline lookup yields CDR1 MNHEY and CDR2 SMNVEV (reference sequence).

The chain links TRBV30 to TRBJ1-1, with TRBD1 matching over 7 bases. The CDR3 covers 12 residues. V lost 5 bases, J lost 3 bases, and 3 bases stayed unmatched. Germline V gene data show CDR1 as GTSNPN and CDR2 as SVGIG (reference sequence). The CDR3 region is CAWGQGDTEAFF. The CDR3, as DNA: TGTGCCTGGGGGCAGGGGGACACTGAAGCTTTCTTT. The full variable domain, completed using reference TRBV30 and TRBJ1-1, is SQTIHQWPATLVQPVGSPLSLECTVEGTSNPNLYWYRQAAGRGLQLLFYSVGIGQISSEVPQNLSASRPQDRQFILSSKKLLLSDSGFYLCAWGQGDTEAFFGQGTRLTVV.

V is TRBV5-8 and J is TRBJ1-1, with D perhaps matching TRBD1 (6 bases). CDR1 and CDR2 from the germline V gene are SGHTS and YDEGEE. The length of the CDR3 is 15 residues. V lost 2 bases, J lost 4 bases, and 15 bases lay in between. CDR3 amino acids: CASSLGLTGLTEAFF. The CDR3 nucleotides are TGTGCCAGCAGCTTAGGACTGACAGGTCTCACTGAAGCTTTCTTT.

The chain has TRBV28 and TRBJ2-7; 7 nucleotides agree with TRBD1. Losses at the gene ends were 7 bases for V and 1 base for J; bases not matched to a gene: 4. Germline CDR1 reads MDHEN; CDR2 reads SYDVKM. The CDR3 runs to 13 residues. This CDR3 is CASKKGQSYEQYF. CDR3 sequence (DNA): TGTGCCAGCAAGAAGGGACAGTCCTACGAGCAGTACTTC.

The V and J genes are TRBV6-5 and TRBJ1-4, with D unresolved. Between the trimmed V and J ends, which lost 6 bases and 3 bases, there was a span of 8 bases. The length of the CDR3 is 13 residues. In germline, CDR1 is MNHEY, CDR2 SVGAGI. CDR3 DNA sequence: TGTGCCAGCAGGGGCAGGCCTAATGAAAAACTGTTTTTT. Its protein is CASRGRPNEKLFF.

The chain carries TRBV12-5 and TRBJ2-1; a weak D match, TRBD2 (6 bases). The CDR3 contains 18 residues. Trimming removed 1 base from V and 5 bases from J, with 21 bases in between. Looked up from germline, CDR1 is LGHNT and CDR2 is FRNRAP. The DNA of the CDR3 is TGTGCTAGTGGTTTGGACCAATGGGCCCCGGAGGGCGACAATGAGCAGTTCTTC. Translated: CASGLDQWAPEGDNEQFF.

For the CDR3, the DNA is TGCAGCGTTGAATGGCAGAACCAAGAGACCCAGTACTTC. It translates to CSVEWQNQETQYF. The V gene is TRBV29-1, the J gene TRBJ2-5, with D unresolved. This CDR3 is 13 amino acids long. Trimming took off 2 bases at V and 0 bases at J, with 7 bases between the two ends. CDR1 is SQVTM, CDR2 ANQGSEA, per germline.